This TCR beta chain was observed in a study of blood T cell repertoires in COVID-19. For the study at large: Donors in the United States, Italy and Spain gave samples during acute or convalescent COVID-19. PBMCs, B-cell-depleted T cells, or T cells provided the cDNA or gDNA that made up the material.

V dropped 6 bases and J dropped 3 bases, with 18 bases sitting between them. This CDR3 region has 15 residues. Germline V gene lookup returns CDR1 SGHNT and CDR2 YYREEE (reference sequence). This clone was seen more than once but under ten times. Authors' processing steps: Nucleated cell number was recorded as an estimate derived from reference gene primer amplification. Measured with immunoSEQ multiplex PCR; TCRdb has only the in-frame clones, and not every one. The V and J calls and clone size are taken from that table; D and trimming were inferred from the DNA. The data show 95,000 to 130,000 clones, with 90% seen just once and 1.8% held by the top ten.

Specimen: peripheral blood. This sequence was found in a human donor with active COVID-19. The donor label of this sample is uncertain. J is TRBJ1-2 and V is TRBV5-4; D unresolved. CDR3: CASTSGGFGDYGYTF. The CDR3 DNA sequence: TGTGCCAGCACCAGCGGAGGGTTTGGGGACTATGGCTACACCTTC.